The source of this TCR beta chain is a study of blood T cells in healthy people across ages. PCR was performed a second time for 7 to 11 cycles using a sample-barcoded 5' primer and a J-beta primer mix. TCRdb redid the calling of the 5' RACE reads with MiXCR, one entry per CDR3 protein. The table shows more than 550,000 distinct CDR3 sequences, with about a fifth occurring only once. To note about this clonotype: One end of the junction varies from germline; a read error may be responsible.

CDR3 length: 15 residues. CDR1 and CDR2 from the germline V gene are SGHRS and YFSETQ. Sequences were obtained from blood. V and J are TRBV5-1 and TRBJ2-2; the D is unclear. This clonotype was sampled from a man aged 65-85 years in good health. CDR3 protein: CASSLATSKPEELLF. The CDR3 region has the DNA TGCGCCAGCAGCTTGGCAACCAGCAAACCCGAGGAGCTGCTTTTT.